The present T cell receptor (beta chain) was sequenced within a study of CD8+ T cells in alopecia areata. Trimming removed 0 bases from V and 11 bases from J, with 8 bases in between. The CDR3 contains 12 residues. Germline CDR1 and CDR2: SGHDN and FVKESK. Regarding the study as a whole: Persistence during tofacitinib was seen for many expanded lesional clones in scalp and blood. Researchers reported that TCR sharing among patients proved less clear than in mice, possibly HLA-linked. Because of a solitary nonresponder, the connection of baseline CD8+ expansion to response stays uncertain.

Points on this clone: Antigen specificity is unknown.

Isolated RNA was reverse transcribed into cDNA used as the sequencing template. Sequenced by immunoSEQ multiplex PCR; TCRdb stores in-frame clones only, minus some. The top ten clones hold under 14% of a sample with some 180,000 clones, about 53% of them seen once. Treatment: oral pan-JAK inhibitor, 5-10 mg twice daily. The specimen was CD8+ T cells sorted from blood, collected at week 24, from a patient treated with tofacitinib. V usage is TRBV14 and J usage is TRBJ2-1, with D unclear. The receptor comes from a human donor with alopecia areata. The CDR3 loop reads CASSQEHPKQFF. The CDR3, as DNA: TGTGCCAGCAGCCAAGAGCACCCGAAGCAGTTCTTC. Complete variable domain (other parts from reference TRBV14 and TRBJ2-1): EAGVTQFPSHSVIEKGQTVTLRCDPISGHDNLYWYRRVMGKEIKFLLHFVKESKQDESGMPNNRFLAERTGGTYSTLKVQPAELEDSGVYFCASSQEHPKQFFGPGTRLTVL.